Below, one T cell receptor (beta chain) is given with its context. No antigen is known for it. Donors were nominally healthy when sampled, though unrecorded immune exposures were likely. The data stem from a study of cytomegalovirus exposure and HLA in healthy donors. Across the whole study: An early release of data contained roughly 90 million unique TCRs, which came from HLA-typed donors.

General study results and limits: Presence/absence analyses treated sequencing depth as roughly uniform across donors. Being productive about 87% or about 30% of the time was typical of most TCR beta V segments in an earlier analysis.

The CDR3 totals 15 residues. V was pared by 10 bases and J by 0 bases, with 18 bases between. Germline CDR1 ENHRY, CDR2 SYGVKD. It was with 60 Vbeta and 13 Jbeta primers that the PCR ran. Assay used: immunoSEQ multiplex PCR; TCRdb lists only in-frame clones, some missing. The sample carries approximately 240,000 clones, roughly 79% recorded once. The clonotype comes from a woman aged 40 to 50 in good health and CMV-seronegative. Sequenced sample: PBMCs. The chain combines TRBV10-3 with TRBJ1-1, with D possibly matching TRBD1 (5 bases). This CDR3 reads CARLNITGLNTEAFF. In DNA form, the CDR3 reads TGTGCCAGACTTAATATTACAGGTCTGAACACTGAAGCTTTCTTT.